The 15 T cell receptor beta chains below come from one sample, sequenced in a study of molecular identifiers for immune sequencing clone quantification. TCRdb processed the PCR reads anew with MiXCR; each CDR3 protein has one entry. The profile shows about half a million distinct CDR3 sequences, 25% of them singletons. Sequencing was performed on naive CD8+ T cells from blood, with Jurkat cell RNA spiked in. Subset meaning: FACS-sorted CD8+CD4-CCR7+CD45RA+ naive T cells. Source of these receptors: a human donor in good health. Some libraries in this study had Jurkat cell RNA spiked in.

A remark on this clonotype: A much more abundant neighbour one base away suggests this may be a read error. This chain joins TRBV20-1 and TRBJ2-3; D unresolved. This CDR3 has 12 residues. Germline lookup yields CDR1 DFQATT and CDR2 SNEGSKA (reference sequence). Deletions cut 7 bases from V and 4 bases from J, with 12 bases between. This CDR3 is CSGSKDADTQYF. In nucleotides, the CDR3 is TGCAGTGGGTCCAAAGACGCAGATACGCAGTATTTT.

This clonotype was recorded only once. A much larger clone lies one base from this, so it may be a read error. The chain has TRBV6-5 and TRBJ2-7; weak D call: TRBD2 (6 bases). Germline assignment: CDR1 MNHEY and CDR2 SVGAGI. The CDR3 loop spans 13 amino acids. The V gene lost 6 bases and the J gene lost 7 bases, with 16 bases spanning the gap. The CDR3 DNA follows: TGTGCCAGCAGACGGGAGCGAGATGGGGAGCAGTACTTC. It specifies CASRRERDGEQYF.

At least ten counts were recorded for this clonotype. The rearrangement links TRBV5-1 to TRBJ1-2; D possibly corresponds to TRBD1 (6 bases). Trimming shortened V by 2 bases and J by 8 bases, and 22 bases separated the two germline ends. Germline V gene sequence: CDR1 SGHRS, CDR2 YFSETQ. This CDR3 has 16 residues. The CDR3 sequence: CASSFLPQEGEGGYTF. The DNA of the CDR3 is TGCGCCAGCAGCTTCTTACCGCAGGAGGGGGAAGGAGGCTACACCTTC. Together with reference TRBV5-1 and TRBJ1-2, the CDR3 gives the full variable domain: KAGVTQTPRYLIKTRGQQVTLSCSPISGHRSVSWYQQTPGQGLQFLFEYFSETQRNKGNFPGRFSGRQFSNSRSEMNVSTLELGDSALYLCASSFLPQEGEGGYTFGSGTRLTVV.

The chain recombines TRBV6-1 with TRBJ2-7; D remains unclear. The CDR3 has 13 amino acids. The V end was cut by 5 bases, the J end by 2 bases, with 10 bases between. Per the germline V gene, CDR1 is MNHNS and CDR2 is SASEGT. The CDR3 spells CASSNGRTYEQYF. CDR3 DNA: TGTGCCAGCAGTAACGGACGGACCTACGAGCAGTACTTC.

In its sample, this clonotype was seen many times. The V call is TRBV25-1, the J call TRBJ2-7; D possibly uses TRBD1 or TRBD2 (6 bases each). Germline values: CDR1 MGHDK, CDR2 SYGVNS. V was shortened by 5 bases and J by 5 bases, with 10 bases between the two germline ends. CDR3 length: 12 residues. The CDR3 DNA is TGTGCCAGCAGTTACGGGGGCGACGAGCAGTACTTC. This codes for CASSYGGDEQYF.

The gene calls are TRBV19 and TRBJ2-5; D gene ambiguous. Germline loops: CDR1 LNHDA, CDR2 SQIVND (reference sequence). With 3 bases removed from V and 7 bases from J, the gap between germline ends came to 9 bases. This CDR3 contains 12 residues. CDR3 sequence reads: CASSIVGGTQYF. Here the CDR3 DNA reads TGTGCCAGTAGTATCGTCGGCGGGACCCAGTACTTC.

The V gene is TRBV4-2, the J gene TRBJ2-1; D uncertain. This CDR3 comprises 13 residues. From germline, CDR1 is LGHNA and CDR2 YNFKEQ. Trimming removed 1 base from V and 10 bases from J, with 11 bases in between. The CDR3 sequence is CASSQGQSYEQFF. DNA for the CDR3: TGTGCCAGCAGCCAAGGGCAGTCCTACGAGCAGTTCTTC.

Concerning this clonotype itself: A junction end diverges from the germline sequence, so it may reflect a read error. This rearrangement joins TRBV23-1 to TRBJ2-1, with 7 nucleotides matching TRBD2. TRBV23-1 is an ORF; its function is uncertain. The CDR3 has 17 residues. This CDR3 is CSSSQSFLADSYWEQFF. The CDR3 bases are TGCTCCAGCAGTCAATCATTTCTAGCGGACTCCTACTGGGAGCAGTTCTTC.

The V call is TRBV3-1, the J call TRBJ2-7; 9 bases line up with TRBD2. The V and J ends lost 3 bases and 6 bases, in that order; junction bases with no gene match: 9. Germline CDR1 is LGHDT and CDR2 is YNNKEL (reference sequence). This CDR3 is 15 amino acids long. The CDR3 region is CASSQIGLATFEQYF. CDR3 nucleotide sequence: TGTGCCAGCAGCCAGATAGGACTAGCGACCTTCGAGCAGTACTTC.

To note about this clonotype: Being one base from a much bigger clone, this may be a read error. The chain is built from TRBV5-4 and TRBJ1-1; no clear D gene. Germline V CDR1 and CDR2: SGHNT, YYREEE (reference sequence). CDR3 size: 12 residues. In nucleotides, the CDR3 is TGTGCCGCTAATGAGGAGGTCCCTGAAACTTTCTTT. Translating it yields CAANEEVPETFF.

This clonotype came up many times. The chain carries TRBV6-2 or TRBV6-3 and TRBJ2-7; D call uncertain. Germline V gene lookup returns CDR1 MNHEY and CDR2 SVGEGT. The CDR3 runs to 11 residues. Trimming took 5 bases from V and 6 from J, leaving 8 bases between them. CDR3 bases: TGTGCCAGCAGTCTAACGAGCGAGCAGTACTTC. Encoded protein: CASSLTSEQYF.

The chain recombines TRBV7-8 with TRBJ1-5, with D tentatively TRBD1 (5 bases). Trimming pared 0 bases from V and 5 bases from J, leaving 20 bases between. In germline, CDR1 is SGHVS, CDR2 FQNEAQ. The CDR3 extends over 18 amino acids. Here the CDR3 reads CASSLAFAGTRGDQPQHF. The DNA of the CDR3 is TGTGCCAGCAGCTTAGCGTTCGCAGGTACGAGGGGCGATCAGCCCCAGCATTTT.

The sample holds many counts of this clonotype. This chain uses TRBV4-2 with TRBJ2-7; 7 nucleotides match TRBD1. The J segment lost 3 bases and the V segment lost 0 bases, leaving 2 bases of the junction unmatched. The germline CDR1 and CDR2 sequences are LGHNA and YNFKEQ. This CDR3 comprises 14 residues. The CDR3 loop reads CASSQEQGYYEQYF. DNA of the CDR3: TGTGCCAGCAGCCAAGAACAGGGGTACTACGAGCAGTACTTC.

There are many counts of this clonotype. The chain combines TRBV12-5 with TRBJ2-7; D possibly uses TRBD1 or TRBD2 (5 bases each). V lost 1 base to trimming and J lost 1 base, with 5 bases between them. Germline V gene sequence: CDR1 LGHNT, CDR2 FRNRAP. This CDR3 has 13 amino acids. The CDR3 sequence: CASGLGGSYEQYF. The CDR3, as DNA: TGTGCTAGTGGTTTGGGGGGGTCCTACGAGCAGTACTTC.

This chain connects TRBV27 to TRBJ2-3, with 11 bases matching TRBD2. V lost 1 base, J lost 0 bases, and 6 bases stayed unmatched. The germline V gene has CDR1 MNHEY and CDR2 SMNVEV (reference sequence). This CDR3 region has 18 residues. This CDR3 reads CASSLLGTSGTSTDTQYF. The CDR3, as DNA: TGTGCCAGCAGTTTATTAGGGACTAGCGGAACTAGCACAGATACGCAGTATTTT.